Shown below are 9 T cell receptor beta chains from a single sample sequenced in a study of T cells in localized non-small cell lung cancer. The assay was immunoSEQ multiplex PCR, and TCRdb's table has in-frame clones only and misses some. Here the sample spans tens of thousands of clones, about nine tenths being singletons. The specimen was peripheral blood mononuclear cells, collected before any cancer treatment. These TCRs come from a male donor older than 55 with stage II lung adenocarcinoma.

This chain connects TRBV29-1 to TRBJ2-3; perhaps TRBD1 as D (5 bases). V was shortened by 4 bases and J by 3 bases, with 8 bases between the two germline ends. CDR3 size: 12 residues. Germline CDR1 SQVTM, CDR2 ANQGSEA. The CDR3 spells CSVVRVTDTQYF. In DNA, the CDR3 is TGCAGCGTTGTCAGGGTAACAGATACGCAGTATTTT.

The chain joins TRBV15 to TRBJ2-3, with a possible D match to TRBD2 (6 bases). The germline CDR1 and CDR2 sequences are LNHNV and YYDKDF (reference sequence). The CDR3 runs to 15 residues. Trimming stripped 5 bases from V and 6 bases from J, with 18 bases between. For the CDR3, the DNA is TGTGCCACCAGCGGCGGGGTGATTCAAGGGGATACGCAGTATTTT. Amino acids: CATSGGVIQGDTQYF.

CDR3 amino acids: CASGRFSGANVLTF. CDR3 DNA sequence: TGTGCCAGCGGAAGATTCTCTGGGGCCAACGTCCTGACTTTC. The gene calls are TRBV7-2 and TRBJ2-6, with unresolved D. CDR3 size: 14 residues. The germline gives CDR1 SGHTA, CDR2 FQGNSA. The V end lost 8 bases, the J end lost 0 bases, and 8 bases lay between the germline ends.

Comments on this clone: This sample also contains other DNA sequences that code for the same CDR3. The CDR3 protein is CSGHRVGTEAFF. CDR3 DNA sequence: TGCAGCGGCCACAGAGTAGGAACTGAAGCTTTCTTT. This sequence joins TRBV29-1 and TRBJ1-1; the D is unclear. The ends were cut back, 7 bases at V and 5 bases at J, with 14 bases in the middle. The CDR3 contains 12 residues. Looked up from germline, CDR1 is SQVTM and CDR2 is ANQGSEA.

This clone was detected only a few times. V is TRBV5-1 and J is TRBJ1-4; tentative D call: TRBD1 (5 bases). This CDR3 comprises 14 residues. CDR1 and CDR2 from the germline V gene are SGHRS and YFSETQ. Between the trimmed V and J ends, which lost 1 base and 7 bases, there was a span of 11 bases. Here the CDR3 reads CASSLRGDGEKLFF. CDR3 coding DNA: TGCGCCAGCAGCTTGAGAGGGGATGGTGAAAAACTGTTTTTT.

The chain couples TRBV6-5 to TRBJ1-1, with D possibly TRBD1 on 5 matching bases. Germline V gene data show CDR1 as MNHEY and CDR2 as SVGAGI. The CDR3 is made up of 13 amino acids. V dropped 7 bases and J dropped 5 bases, with 14 bases sitting between them. Here the CDR3 DNA reads TGTGCCAGCATCCTAGAGGGGTGGACTGAAGCTTTCTTT. Translation gives CASILEGWTEAFF.

The V call is TRBV5-1, the J call TRBJ1-2, with D maybe TRBD1 (5 bases). V gave up 2 bases and J gave up 8 bases, with 16 bases separating them. The length of the CDR3 is 14 residues. Germline CDR1 SGHRS, CDR2 YFSETQ. Written as DNA, the CDR3 is TGCGCCAGCAGCTTAAGTGGGCCAGGGAGAGGCTACACCTTC. This translates into CASSLSGPGRGYTF.

The genes are TRBV6-6 and TRBJ1-5; TRBD1 aligns across 9 bases. Trimming at V came to 4 bases and at J to 7 bases, leaving 5 bases not matched to a gene. The CDR3 is made up of 14 amino acids. Germline V lookup: CDR1 MNHNY, CDR2 SVGAGI (reference sequence). The CDR3 is CASSSRTGAQPQHF. CDR3 DNA sequence: TGTGCCAGCAGTTCTCGGACAGGGGCCCAGCCCCAGCATTTT.

This chain connects TRBV5-5 to TRBJ1-3, with D maybe TRBD1 (5 bases). CDR3 size: 16 residues. Germline V gene data show CDR1 as SGHKS and CDR2 as YYEKEE (reference sequence). Trimming pared 5 bases from V and 0 bases from J, leaving 15 bases between. This CDR3 is CASSSDSLISGNTIYF. CDR3 DNA sequence: TGTGCCAGCAGTTCCGACAGTCTTATCTCTGGAAACACCATATATTTT.